These 10 T cell receptor beta chains were sequenced from one sample in a study of OX40 agonist ivuxolimab in advanced cancers. Libraries were prepared by immunoSEQ multiplex PCR; TCRdb keeps only in-frame clonotypes and omits some of them. The repertoire holds 30,000 or so clones, with around nine tenths as singletons. Specimen: CD4+ or CD8+ T cells sorted from blood, collected in a trial of the OX40 agonist ivuxolimab. The source of these receptors is an adult with an advanced solid tumor such as melanoma, head and neck, liver or kidney cancer.

The gene calls are TRBV7-3 and TRBJ2-1, with TRBD2 matching 9 bases. The CDR3 is 14 residues long. J was trimmed by 10 bases and V by 5 bases; bases with no gene match: 9. Per germline, CDR1 SGHTA and CDR2 FQGTGA. CDR3 amino acids: CASSPSGLATEQFF. The CDR3 nucleotides read TGTGCCAGCAGCCCCTCGGGACTAGCAACAGAGCAGTTCTTC. The full variable domain, rest sourced from reference TRBV7-3 and TRBJ2-1, is GAGVSQTPSNKVTEKGKYVELRCDPISGHTALYWYRQSLGQGPEFLIYFQGTGAADDSGLPNDRFFAVRPEGSVSTLKIQRTERGDSAVYLCASSPSGLATEQFFGPGTRLTVL.

The chain links TRBV5-6 to TRBJ1-6; no reliable D call. V shed 0 bases and J shed 6 bases, with 10 bases lying between them. Germline loops: CDR1 SGHDT, CDR2 YYEEEE. The CDR3 length is 15 residues. The DNA of the CDR3 is TGTGCCAGCAGCTTGGGAGGCTCACTTAATTCACCCCTCCACTTT. This sequence encodes CASSLGGSLNSPLHF. Filled out from reference TRBV5-6 and TRBJ1-6, the complete variable domain reads DAGVTQSPTHLIKTRGQQVTLRCSPKSGHDTVSWYQQALGQGPQFIFQYYEEEERQRGNFPDRFSGHQFPNYSSELNVNALLLGDSALYLCASSLGGSLNSPLHFGNGTRLTVT.

The rearrangement joins TRBV12-5 to TRBJ2-1; maybe TRBD2 (6 bases). V shed 3 bases and J shed 10 bases, with 22 bases lying between them. Germline CDR1 reads LGHNT; CDR2 reads FRNRAP. The CDR3 totals 16 residues. The DNA for the CDR3 is TGTGCTAGTGGTTTTAGTAGGGAAGGCCCTGCGGGGGAGCAGTTCTTC. Translated: CASGFSREGPAGEQFF.

The chain combines TRBV29-1 with TRBJ2-3; D gene ambiguous. V was trimmed by 5 bases and J by 8 bases, leaving 11 bases between them. CDR1 is SQVTM and CDR2 is ANQGSEA in the germline V gene. CDR3 length: 11 residues. CDR3 nucleotide sequence: TGCAGCGTTACGTCCCAGAGTACGCAGTATTTT. It yields the protein CSVTSQSTQYF.

The V gene is TRBV11-2, the J gene TRBJ1-2; D unresolved. In germline, CDR1 is SGHAT, CDR2 FQNNGV. Trimming left V 3 bases short and J 3 bases short, with 5 bases between. The CDR3 runs to 12 residues. CDR3 in DNA: TGTGCCAGCAGCTTCTGGGACTATGGCTACACCTTC. This gives the protein CASSFWDYGYTF.

This chain uses TRBV5-5 with TRBJ1-2; no definite D call. The germline CDR1 and CDR2 sequences are SGHKS and YYEKEE (reference sequence). The CDR3 spans 17 residues. V was shortened by 1 base and J by 0 bases, with 16 bases between the two germline ends. This CDR3 is CASSLLLVTTANYGYTF. CDR3 nucleotides: TGTGCCAGCAGCTTGCTACTGGTTACCACAGCTAACTATGGCTACACCTTC.

In regard to this clone: This sample also contains other DNA sequences that code for the same CDR3. The rearrangement joins TRBV9 to TRBJ1-2, with TRBD1 as a possible D gene (6 bases). The CDR3 runs 14 residues. Germline V gene lookup returns CDR1 SGDLS and CDR2 YYNGEE. V was trimmed by 0 bases and J by 3 bases, leaving 9 bases between them. CDR3 nucleotides: TGTGCCAGCAGCGTAGGTGGGGGCGACTATGGCTACACCTTC. Amino acids: CASSVGGGDYGYTF.

Note on this clone: This sample also contains other DNA sequences that code for the same CDR3. The DNA of the CDR3 is TGCGCCAGCAGCTTGGACAGCACAGATACGCAGTATTTT. This translates into CASSLDSTDTQYF. J is TRBJ2-3 and V is TRBV5-1; the D is unclear. In germline, CDR1 is SGHRS, CDR2 YFSETQ. Trimming pared 0 bases from V and 0 bases from J, leaving 2 bases between. The CDR3 extends over 13 amino acids.

The chain recombines TRBV5-1 with TRBJ2-2, with no clear D. The CDR3 runs 12 residues. The V gene lost 3 bases and the J gene lost 4 bases, with 4 bases spanning the gap. The germline V gene encodes CDR1 SGHRS and CDR2 YFSETQ. CDR3 in amino acids: CASSSITGELFF. The CDR3 DNA is TGCGCCAGCAGCTCGATCACCGGGGAGCTGTTTTTT.

The chain is built from TRBV6-5 and TRBJ1-2; possibly TRBD1 for D (5 bases). The CDR3 has 11 residues. CDR1 MNHEY and CDR2 SVGAGI come from the germline V gene. Trimming shortened V by 6 bases and J by 5 bases, and 7 bases separated the two germline ends. CDR3 loop: CASRTGYGYTF. In nucleotides, the CDR3 is TGTGCCAGCAGAACAGGTTATGGCTACACCTTC.